The 22 T cell receptor beta chains in this list originate from one sample, sequenced in a study of blood T cell repertoires in COVID-19. Measured with immunoSEQ multiplex PCR; TCRdb has only the in-frame clones, and not every one. In the table there are approximately 12,000 clones, roughly 90% of which are singletons. The sequenced material came from peripheral blood. The receptor source for this set is a man between 65 and 80 years old with active COVID-19.

The count of this clone is one. CDR3 coding DNA: TGCAGCGTCGCAGGGATCTCTAATGAAAAACTGTTTTTT. As protein: CSVAGISNEKLFF. The chain couples TRBV29-1 to TRBJ1-4; D may be TRBD1 (5 bases). Trimming shortened V by 6 bases and J by 3 bases, and 11 bases separated the two germline ends. The CDR3 is 13 residues long. Germline V gene lookup returns CDR1 SQVTM and CDR2 ANQGSEA.

The V call is TRBV28, the J call TRBJ2-2; 8 bases align to TRBD1. From germline, CDR1 is MDHEN and CDR2 SYDVKM. The V segment lost 4 bases and the J segment 2 bases; nucleotides outside the gene matches: 6. This CDR3 is 16 amino acids long. CDR3 sequence (DNA): TGTGCCAGCAGTTCCCCGGGACAGGATAACACCGGGGAGCTGTTTTTT. It codes for CASSSPGQDNTGELFF.

This chain's CDR3 is CASSLPRRLGNTIYF. The DNA for the CDR3 is TGTGCCAGCAGCTTACCCCGGAGACTTGGAAACACCATATATTTT. The chain joins TRBV7-8 to TRBJ1-3, with D hard to call. The V and J ends lost 2 bases and 3 bases respectively, with 11 bases between them. CDR3 length: 15 amino acids. Germline V gene data show CDR1 as SGHVS and CDR2 as FQNEAQ.

The CDR3 is CASSQKAFSGNTIYF. For the CDR3, the DNA is TGTGCCAGCAGCCAAAAAGCTTTCTCTGGAAACACCATATATTTT. V is TRBV3-1 (or the pseudogene TRBV3-2) and J is TRBJ1-3, with unresolved D. V was shortened by 2 bases and J by 0 bases, with 8 bases between the two germline ends. The CDR3 runs to 15 residues. The germline V gene has CDR1 LGHDT and CDR2 YNNKEL (reference sequence).

V gene TRBV5-4 combines with J gene TRBJ1-2, with D unresolved. There are 11 residues in the CDR3. Trimming took 0 bases from V and 7 from J, leaving 4 bases between them. Germline CDR1 SGHNT, CDR2 YYREEE (reference sequence). CDR3 sequence (DNA): TGTGCCAGCAGCTTGGGGAGTGGCTACACCTTC. Protein sequence: CASSLGSGYTF.

This clone is a singleton in its sample. The CDR3 reads CASSLESSGRAAYNEQFF. The CDR3 bases are TGCGCCAGCAGCTTGGAGTCTAGCGGGAGGGCTGCCTACAATGAGCAGTTCTTC. The chain joins TRBV5-1 to TRBJ2-1; the match to TRBD2 covers 12 bases. Germline V lookup: CDR1 SGHRS, CDR2 YFSETQ. V shed 0 bases and J 2 bases; nucleotides not matched to a gene: 6. The CDR3 extends over 18 amino acids.

The chain has TRBV6-5 and TRBJ1-1, with 9 bases that match TRBD1. This CDR3 is built from 14 residues. Trimming at V came to 6 bases and at J to 7 bases, leaving 9 bases not matched to a gene. The germline V gene has CDR1 MNHEY and CDR2 SVGAGI. DNA of the CDR3: TGTGCCAGCAGATCCGGGACAGGGAGTGGTGAAGCTTTCTTT. Its protein is CASRSGTGSGEAFF.

This clone was detected a few times. The V call is TRBV11-2, the J call TRBJ1-6; D gene uncertain. The CDR3 covers 14 residues. Germline V gives CDR1 SGHAT, CDR2 FQNNGV. V was cut by 0 bases and J by 6 bases, with 6 bases left in between. The CDR3 protein is CASSLEQFNSPLHF. The DNA for the CDR3 is TGTGCCAGCAGCTTAGAACAGTTTAATTCACCCCTCCACTTT. Full variable domain (remainder filled in from reference TRBV11-2 and TRBJ1-6): EAGVAQSPRYKIIEKRQSVAFWCNPISGHATLYWYQQILGQGPKLLIQFQNNGVVDDSQLPKDRFSAERLKGVDSTLKIQPAKLEDSAVYLCASSLEQFNSPLHFGNGTRLTVT.

The chain uses TRBV5-1 and TRBJ2-5, with 8 nucleotides matching TRBD1. The CDR3 is 18 amino acids. Unmatched junction bases numbered 14, after V lost 0 bases and J lost 4 bases. CDR1 is SGHRS, CDR2 YFSETQ, per germline. CDR3 sequence: CASSLALSSGGAGETQYF. CDR3 in DNA: TGCGCCAGCAGCTTGGCCCTCTCTTCAGGGGGCGCGGGAGAGACCCAGTACTTC.

This rearrangement joins TRBV6-5 to TRBJ2-7; TRBD1 agrees at 8 bases. The CDR3 has 15 amino acids. Germline V gene lookup returns CDR1 MNHEY and CDR2 SVGAGI. The trim removed 0 bases at V and 8 bases at J, leaving 9 bases unmatched. The CDR3 here is CASSYSYRGARKQYF. The CDR3 nucleotides are TGTGCCAGCAGTTACTCGTACAGGGGGGCTCGTAAGCAGTACTTC.

The rearrangement uses TRBV30 and TRBJ2-7, with 7 bases lining up with TRBD1. V lost 4 bases, J lost 1 base, and 4 bases stayed unmatched. From germline, CDR1 is GTSNPN and CDR2 SVGIG (reference sequence). The CDR3 sequence is 13 residues long. The CDR3 here is CAWTMGQSYEQYF. The CDR3 DNA reads as TGTGCCTGGACCATGGGACAGTCCTACGAGCAGTACTTC.

This chain uses TRBV3-1 (or the pseudogene TRBV3-2) with TRBJ2-1, with 7 bases that match TRBD2. This CDR3 comprises 15 residues. J was trimmed by 5 bases and V by 10 bases; bases with no gene match: 14. CDR1 LGHDT and CDR2 YNNKEL come from the germline V gene (reference sequence). Here the CDR3 DNA reads TGTGCCACCTCAAAAGGAGCTAGCGGTGACAATGAGCAGTTCTTC. It is translated as CATSKGASGDNEQFF.

CDR3 amino acids: CASSQSPSGSYRADTQYF. The CDR3 DNA reads as TGTGCCAGCAGCCAGAGCCCTAGCGGGAGCTATAGAGCAGATACGCAGTATTTT. This chain links TRBV11-2 with TRBJ2-3, with TRBD2 matching over 10 bases. V trimming: 5 bases; J trimming: 4 bases; junction bases outside the gene matches: 15. Looked up from germline, CDR1 is SGHAT and CDR2 is FQNNGV. The length of the CDR3 is 18 residues.

The chain links TRBV5-1 to TRBJ2-1, with D perhaps TRBD2 (5 bases). The V end was cut by 0 bases, the J end by 5 bases, with 9 bases between. The CDR3 spans 14 residues. Germline-derived CDR1 and CDR2 are SGHRS and YFSETQ. CDR3 in amino acids: CASSLGGADNEQFF. The CDR3 DNA reads TGCGCCAGCAGCTTGGGGGGAGCGGACAATGAGCAGTTCTTC. Looking up the rest from reference TRBV5-1 and TRBJ2-1 gives the full variable domain: KAGVTQTPRYLIKTRGQQVTLSCSPISGHRSVSWYQQTPGQGLQFLFEYFSETQRNKGNFPGRFSGRQFSNSRSEMNVSTLELGDSALYLCASSLGGADNEQFFGPGTRLTVL.

The chain carries TRBV5-7 and TRBJ2-1; perhaps TRBD2 as D (6 bases). TRBV5-7 is designated an ORF whose function remains uncertain. V lost 7 bases and J lost 12, with 17 bases in between. The CDR3 is made up of 12 amino acids. The CDR3 region is CASPWGVMGQFF. CDR3 nucleotides: TGTGCCAGCCCCTGGGGGGTTATGGGGCAGTTCTTC.

In its sample, this clone was seen a few times. V gene TRBV4-1 combines with J gene TRBJ1-5, with D tentatively TRBD1 (6 bases). V lost 0 bases to trimming and J lost 5 bases, with 8 bases between them. CDR1 is MGHRA, CDR2 YSYEKL, per germline. The CDR3 runs to 14 residues. This chain's CDR3 is CASSQDPGDQPQHF. For the CDR3, the DNA is TGCGCCAGCAGCCAAGACCCAGGGGATCAGCCCCAGCATTTT.

This clone was seen only once. This chain connects TRBV10-2 to TRBJ1-2; TRBD1 matches 12 bases. The V segment lost 2 bases and the J segment 4 bases; nucleotides outside the gene matches: 11. The length of the CDR3 is 18 residues. Germline V CDR1 and CDR2: WSHSY, SAAADI. CDR3 sequence (DNA): TGCGCCAGCAGTGAGACTATACGTGGGACAGGGGGCATCTATGGCTACACCTTC. It specifies CASSETIRGTGGIYGYTF.

The V and J genes are TRBV6-5 and TRBJ1-5; no firm D call. CDR1 is MNHEY, CDR2 SVGAGI, per germline. Trimming cost V 11 bases and J 2 bases, with 10 bases left between them. This CDR3 is built from 12 residues. Here the CDR3 reads CALTTGNQPQHF. DNA for the CDR3: TGTGCCCTGACAACTGGCAATCAGCCCCAGCATTTT.

The sample holds one count of this clone. The gene calls are TRBV14 and TRBJ1-1; 7 positions agree with TRBD1. The CDR3 runs to 13 residues. Germline V gene lookup returns CDR1 SGHDN and CDR2 FVKESK. The trim removed 4 bases at V and 8 bases at J, leaving 7 bases unmatched. This CDR3 is CASSRIDREEAFF. Here the CDR3 DNA reads TGTGCCAGCAGCCGTATCGACAGGGAGGAAGCTTTCTTT.

The chain joins TRBV5-1 to TRBJ2-3; the D gene is possibly TRBD1 (6 bases). The V gene lost 6 bases and the J gene lost 4 bases, with 21 bases spanning the gap. CDR3 length: 16 residues. Germline loops: CDR1 SGHRS, CDR2 YFSETQ. CDR3 nucleotide sequence: TGCGCCAGCATTGGTGGGGGCTCAAGGGCGGCAGATACGCAGTATTTT. This encodes CASIGGGSRAADTQYF. Based on the CDR3 plus reference TRBV5-1 and TRBJ2-3, the full variable domain is KAGVTQTPRYLIKTRGQQVTLSCSPISGHRSVSWYQQTPGQGLQFLFEYFSETQRNKGNFPGRFSGRQFSNSRSEMNVSTLELGDSALYLCASIGGGSRAADTQYFGPGTRLTVL.

The gene calls are TRBV5-5 and TRBJ1-2; 8 bases are shared with TRBD1. V lost 9 bases to trimming and J lost 5 bases; unmatched junction nucleotides: 12. The CDR3 consists of 14 residues. The germline CDR1 and CDR2 sequences are SGHKS and YYEKEE (reference sequence). CDR3 coding DNA: TGTGCCACCAAACCGACAGGGGTAGATTATGGCTACACCTTC. It yields the protein CATKPTGVDYGYTF.

On this clone itself: Distinct nucleotide sequences in the sample also encode this CDR3. This chain connects TRBV6-2 or TRBV6-3 to TRBJ1-5, with D perhaps TRBD1 (6 bases). The germline V gene has CDR1 MNHEY and CDR2 SVGEGT. With 5 bases removed from V and 6 bases from J, the gap between germline ends came to 11 bases. CDR3 length: 13 amino acids. The CDR3 region has the DNA TGTGCCAGCAGTCCGGACAGACGTCAGCCCCAGCATTTT. Translating gives CASSPDRRQPQHF.